The entry that follows covers one TCR beta chain sequence. Other DNA sequences of this sample code for an identical CDR3. The germline gives CDR1 MNHNS, CDR2 SASEGT. This CDR3 is built from 14 residues. Between the trimmed V and J ends, which lost 2 bases and 1 base, there was a span of 8 bases. Authors' methods: Amplification of reference gene primers was used by the study to estimate nucleated cell counts. The repertoire was sequenced with immunoSEQ multiplex PCR; TCRdb's copy has only in-frame clones and lacks some. V and J calls and clone size follow that table, whereas D and trimming were derived from the DNA. The table lists approximately 250,000 clones, 80% to 90% of them singletons. The data originate from a study of blood T cell repertoires in COVID-19.

The sequenced sample was peripheral blood. The source is a man in his 60s with acute or convalescent COVID-19. The chain employs TRBV6-1 and TRBJ1-1; D gene ambiguous. In DNA, the CDR3 is TGTGCCAGCAGTGAATTCAGTGGGAACACTGAAGCTTTCTTT. It specifies CASSEFSGNTEAFF.